The present entry profiles one T cell receptor beta chain with its context. In the study's own analysis: Counts of nucleated cells, estimated from reference gene primer amplification, were obtained. Clones were read by immunoSEQ multiplex PCR, and TCRdb kept only the in-frame ones, dropping some. V, J and clone size were drawn from that table, and D and trimming were deduced from the DNA. Seen here are about 340,000 clones, under 95% observed once, and the top ten hold more than 3%. Germline values: CDR1 MNHEY, CDR2 SMNVEV (reference sequence). V lost 6 bases to trimming and J lost 7 bases, with 16 bases between them. The CDR3 length is 14 residues. This sample is part of a study of blood T cell repertoires in COVID-19. Study-wide context: The cDNA or gDNA used as material had been derived from T cells, B-cell-depleted T cells, or PBMCs.

The rearrangement uses TRBV27 and TRBJ1-5, with D unclear. The sample was peripheral blood. This TCR was sampled from a woman between 18 and 29 years old who had recovered from COVID-19. The CDR3, as DNA: TGTGCCAGCAGCCCCCCTGGGTCGAGGCAGCCCCAGCATTTT. It encodes CASSPPGSRQPQHF.